The TCR beta chain described here comes from a study of blood T cell repertoires in COVID-19. Study as a whole: PBMCs, B-cell-depleted T cells, or T cells provided the cDNA or gDNA that made up the material.

Using immunoSEQ multiplex PCR, the repertoire was profiled, and TCRdb retains in-frame clones only, with some absent. The table lists around 430,000 clones, around nine tenths of them singletons. Only a few counts were recorded for this clone. The sequencing input was PBMCs or T cells enriched from blood (not recorded which). This receptor was taken from a woman aged 50 to 65 who had recovered from COVID-19.

The CDR3 loop is CASSSPRREIYGYTF. The CDR3 DNA is TGTGCCAGCAGTTCGCCGCGCAGGGAAATATATGGCTACACCTTC. The chain carries TRBV6-8 and TRBJ1-2, with a possible D match to TRBD1 (5 bases). Germline V gene data show CDR1 as MNHGY and CDR2 as SAAAGT. V lost 4 bases and J 5 bases, leaving 17 bases between the germline ends. The CDR3 covers 15 residues.